This entry concerns a single T cell receptor beta chain. Its antigen remains unidentified. The sample belongs to a study of blood T cells in healthy people across ages. A second PCR of roughly 7 to 11 cycles used a sample-barcoded 5' primer and a J-beta primer mix. TCRdb re-derived calls from the 5' RACE reads in MiXCR, one entry per CDR3 protein. This sample carries around 1.5 million distinct CDR3 sequences, around 36% of them seen once, and the ten largest clones take about 11%. Broader study findings: There was no known CMV status for donors, so expanded clonotype changes were possibly confounded. TCR beta diversity, measured per million T cells, fell in a roughly linear way with age.

Sequenced: blood. This clonotype was sampled from a woman in her 30s in good health.

The CDR3 spells CSAMGEILGNEKLFF. As DNA, the CDR3 is TGCAGTGCTATGGGGGAGATTCTGGGTAATGAAAAACTGTTTTTT. The chain combines TRBV20-1 with TRBJ1-4; tentatively, D is TRBD1 (5 bases). The CDR3 covers 15 residues. The germline V gene encodes CDR1 DFQATT and CDR2 SNEGSKA (reference sequence). Trimming cost V 4 bases and J 4 bases, with 16 bases left between them.